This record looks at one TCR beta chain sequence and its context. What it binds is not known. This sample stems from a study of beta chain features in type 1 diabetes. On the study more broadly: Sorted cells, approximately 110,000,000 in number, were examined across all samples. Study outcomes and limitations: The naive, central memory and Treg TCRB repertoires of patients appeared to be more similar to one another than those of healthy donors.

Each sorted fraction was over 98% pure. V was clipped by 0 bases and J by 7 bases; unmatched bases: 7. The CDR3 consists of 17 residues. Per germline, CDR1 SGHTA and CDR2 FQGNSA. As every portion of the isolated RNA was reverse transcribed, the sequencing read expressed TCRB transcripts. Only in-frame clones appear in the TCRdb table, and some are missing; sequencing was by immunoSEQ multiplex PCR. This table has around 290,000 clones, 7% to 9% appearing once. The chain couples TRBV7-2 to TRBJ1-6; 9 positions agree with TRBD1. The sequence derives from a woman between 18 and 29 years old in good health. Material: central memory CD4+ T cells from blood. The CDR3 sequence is CASSLAGQGVRNSPLHF. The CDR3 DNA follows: TGTGCCAGCAGCTTAGCGGGACAGGGTGTTAGAAATTCACCCCTCCACTTT.